Following are 13 T cell receptor beta chains from one sample sequenced in a study of blood T cell repertoires in COVID-19 (dated by TCRdb to the early 2020s). The library was made by the immunoSEQ multiplex PCR assay. Drawn from immuneACCESS, this table holds only the in-frame rearrangements with V and J called that TCRdb kept. Clones are partly lost; checked studies trace under half to an unresolved V gene and leave the rest unexplained. The sample has approximately 490,000 clones on record, roughly nine tenths of them singletons. The ten largest account for roughly 8% of the sample. The sequencing input was PBMCs or T cells enriched from blood (not recorded which). These receptors all stem from a woman aged 55-75 years who had recovered from COVID-19.

The chain employs TRBV5-6 and TRBJ1-3; D is possibly TRBD1 (5 bases). Germline V lookup: CDR1 SGHDT, CDR2 YYEEEE. V lost 0 bases, J lost 0 bases, and 7 bases lay in between. The CDR3 loop spans 15 amino acids. The CDR3 protein is CASSLDRSSGNTIYF. Written as DNA, the CDR3 is TGTGCCAGCAGCTTGGACAGGTCCTCTGGAAACACCATATATTTT.

The V call is TRBV5-1, the J call TRBJ2-2, with D tentatively TRBD1 (5 bases). The germline V gene encodes CDR1 SGHRS and CDR2 YFSETQ. The CDR3 consists of 16 residues. V was shortened by 3 bases and J by 1 base, with 13 bases between the two germline ends. CDR3 in DNA: TGCGCCAGCAGCTCCGCGACAGTAAAGAACACCGGGGAGCTGTTTTTT. It encodes CASSSATVKNTGELFF.

CDR3 nucleotide sequence: TGTGCCAGCAGCCAGGACAGGGCCTATGGCTACACCTTC. Translation: CASSQDRAYGYTF. The chain carries TRBV27 and TRBJ1-2, with 8 nucleotides matching TRBD1. The J segment lost 4 bases and the V segment lost 6 bases, leaving 4 bases of the junction unmatched. Germline V gives CDR1 MNHEY, CDR2 SMNVEV (reference sequence). CDR3 length: 13 amino acids.

The chain links TRBV5-1 to TRBJ2-3; D possibly corresponds to TRBD2 (6 bases). Germline V lookup: CDR1 SGHRS, CDR2 YFSETQ. There are 13 residues in the CDR3. V lost 5 bases to trimming and J lost 6 bases, with 13 bases between them. CDR3 residues: CASRGLMGDTQYF. DNA of the CDR3: TGCGCCAGCAGAGGACTAATGGGGGATACGCAGTATTTT.

The CDR3 spells CASSPTDRISNQPQHF. The CDR3 coding sequence is TGTGCCAGTAGTCCAACCGACAGAATAAGCAATCAGCCCCAGCATTTT. The chain uses TRBV19 and TRBJ1-5; D may be TRBD1 (5 bases). Trimming left V 5 bases short and J 1 base short, with 15 bases between. The CDR3 covers 16 residues. CDR1 and CDR2 from the germline V gene are LNHDA and SQIVND (reference sequence).

The chain joins TRBV11-3 to TRBJ1-4; tentatively, D is TRBD1 (5 bases). The CDR3 is 12 residues long. Germline CDR1 SGHNT, CDR2 YENEEA. Trimming shortened V by 6 bases and J by 5 bases, and 7 bases separated the two germline ends. Here the CDR3 reads CASSYRNEKLFF. CDR3 DNA sequence: TGTGCCAGCAGTTACAGGAATGAAAAACTGTTTTTT.

The chain combines TRBV27 with TRBJ2-7, with D possibly TRBD2 on 7 matching bases. V was trimmed by 6 bases and J by 1 base, leaving 13 bases between them. CDR3 length: 14 amino acids. Germline CDR1 is MNHEY and CDR2 is SMNVEV (reference sequence). The CDR3 here is CASRKQGGSYEQYF. The CDR3 DNA follows: TGTGCCAGCAGGAAACAGGGAGGGTCCTACGAGCAGTACTTC.

CDR3 in DNA: TGCGCCAGCAGCACAGCACAGGGAGAAGCTTTCTTT. This codes for CASSTAQGEAFF. J is TRBJ1-1 and V is TRBV5-1; D perhaps matches TRBD1 (6 bases). CDR1 and CDR2 (germline): SGHRS, YFSETQ. V was pared by 4 bases and J by 8 bases, with 12 bases between. This CDR3 spans 12 amino acids.

The rearrangement joins TRBV7-2 to TRBJ2-5, with 13 bases aligning to TRBD2. The CDR3 consists of 16 residues. V lost 1 base to trimming and J lost 5 bases; unmatched junction nucleotides: 4. Germline assignment: CDR1 SGHTA and CDR2 FQGNSA. CDR3 sequence reads: CASSLGGLAGVETQYF. In nucleotides, the CDR3 is TGTGCCAGCAGCTTAGGAGGACTAGCGGGGGTGGAGACCCAGTACTTC. The full variable domain, completed using reference TRBV7-2 and TRBJ2-5, is GAGVSQSPSNKVTEKGKDVELRCDPISGHTALYWYRQSLGQGLEFLIYFQGNSAPDKSGLPSDRFSAERTGGSVSTLTIQRTQQEDSAVYLCASSLGGLAGVETQYFGPGTRLLVL.

This rearrangement joins TRBV5-1 to TRBJ1-4; possible D gene TRBD1, 5 bases. Trimming pared 2 bases from V and 4 bases from J, leaving 12 bases between. The CDR3 runs to 15 residues. CDR1 is SGHRS and CDR2 is YFSETQ in the germline V gene. The DNA of the CDR3 is TGCGCCAGCAGCTTCGGGGGGGAGAGTAATGAAAAACTGTTTTTT. Translating it yields CASSFGGESNEKLFF.

This rearrangement joins TRBV10-3 to TRBJ2-2; 10 bases align to TRBD1. Germline lookup yields CDR1 ENHRY and CDR2 SYGVKD. This CDR3 contains 14 residues. V shed 10 bases and J 7 bases; nucleotides not matched to a gene: 9. DNA of the CDR3: TGTGCCACCCACGACAGGGGGCATGGCGGGGAGCTGTTTTTT. It codes for CATHDRGHGGELFF.

With respect to this clone: Mismatch with germline at one junction end may stem from a read error. Other DNA sequences in the sample encode the same CDR3. This rearrangement joins TRBV19 to TRBJ1-1, with 9 nucleotides matching TRBD1. This CDR3 spans 16 amino acids. CDR1 is LNHDA, CDR2 SQIVND, per germline (reference sequence). Written as DNA, the CDR3 is TGTGCTAGTAGTATAGTTCCGACAGGGGGGAGGACTGAAGCTTTCTTT. Translating gives CASSIVPTGGRTEAFF.

The chain couples TRBV9 to TRBJ1-3, with D possibly TRBD1 on 5 matching bases. Per germline, CDR1 SGDLS and CDR2 YYNGEE. V lost 0 bases and J 4 bases, leaving 8 bases between the germline ends. The CDR3 is 14 amino acids. The CDR3 region is CASSVDHRGNTIYF. Written as DNA, the CDR3 is TGTGCCAGCAGCGTAGATCACAGGGGAAACACCATATATTTT. Looking up the rest from reference TRBV9 and TRBJ1-3 gives the full variable domain: DSGVTQTPKHLITATGQRVTLRCSPRSGDLSVYWYQQSLDQGLQFLIQYYNGEERAKGNILERFSAQQFPDLHSELNLSSLELGDSALYFCASSVDHRGNTIYFGEGSWLTVV.